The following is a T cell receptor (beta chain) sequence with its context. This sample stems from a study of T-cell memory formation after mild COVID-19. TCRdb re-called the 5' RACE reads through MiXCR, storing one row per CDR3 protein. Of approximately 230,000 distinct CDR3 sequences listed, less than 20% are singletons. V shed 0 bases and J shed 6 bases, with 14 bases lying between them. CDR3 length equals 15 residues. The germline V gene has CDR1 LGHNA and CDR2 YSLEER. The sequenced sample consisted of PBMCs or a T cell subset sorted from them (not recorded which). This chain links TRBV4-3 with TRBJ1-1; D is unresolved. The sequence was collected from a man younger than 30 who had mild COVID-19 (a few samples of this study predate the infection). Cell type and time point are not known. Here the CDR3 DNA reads TGCGCCAGCAGCCAAGAAGTATTAAAAGGAGCTGAAGCTTTCTTT. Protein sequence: CASSQEVLKGAEAFF.